The 8 T cell receptor beta chains given below trace back to one sample, sequenced in a study of T cells in Graves' hyperthyroidism and ophthalmopathy. Amplification of TCR beta CDR3 regions used RNA as the template. HTBI primers were used for first-round RT-PCR of the TCR CDR3. One entry per CDR3 protein, called by TCRdb with MiXCR from the multiplex PCR reads. The table records 600,000 to 900,000 distinct CDR3 sequences, over 15% of them present only once. Sequencing input: blood. The source of these receptors is a man between 18 and 35 years old with Graves' hyperthyroidism.

This chain links TRBV20-1 with TRBJ2-7; 8 bases are a match to TRBD2. Germline V gene data show CDR1 as DFQATT and CDR2 as SNEGSKA (reference sequence). The CDR3 length is 13 residues. V shed 6 bases, J shed 2 bases, and the junction held 6 bases outside the gene matches. CDR3 region: CSASGSKTYEQYF. CDR3 nucleotides: TGCAGTGCAAGCGGGAGTAAAACCTACGAGCAGTACTTC.

The V and J genes are TRBV12-3 or TRBV12-4 and TRBJ2-2; tentative D call: TRBD1 (5 bases). This CDR3 is built from 15 residues. The V gene lost 9 bases and the J gene lost 5 bases, with 19 bases spanning the gap. The CDR3 region is CASAQGRGWTGELFF. DNA for the CDR3: TGTGCCAGTGCCCAGGGAAGAGGTTGGACCGGGGAGCTGTTTTTT.

This chain joins TRBV5-1 and TRBJ2-5; TRBD2 might be the D (6 bases). This CDR3 region has 16 residues. V gave up 2 bases and J gave up 2 bases, with 16 bases separating them. Per the germline V gene, CDR1 is SGHRS and CDR2 is YFSETQ. The CDR3 here is CASSLIIGEVQETQYF. The CDR3 DNA reads TGCGCCAGCAGCTTAATAATAGGGGAGGTTCAAGAGACCCAGTACTTC. Based on the CDR3 plus reference TRBV5-1 and TRBJ2-5, the full variable domain is KAGVTQTPRYLIKTRGQQVTLSCSPISGHRSVSWYQQTPGQGLQFLFEYFSETQRNKGNFPGRFSGRQFSNSRSEMNVSTLELGDSALYLCASSLIIGEVQETQYFGPGTRLLVL.

The V and J genes are TRBV5-4 and TRBJ2-1; 8 bases match TRBD1. The V gene end was trimmed by 4 bases and the J gene end by 2 bases; junction bases not matched to a gene: 5. The CDR3 loop spans 15 amino acids. CDR1 and CDR2 from the germline V gene are SGHNT and YYREEE (reference sequence). The CDR3 here is CASSTVQGAYNEQFF. The CDR3 region has the DNA TGTGCCAGCAGCACCGTACAGGGGGCCTACAATGAGCAGTTCTTC.

This clonotype was picked up many times. This rearrangement joins TRBV28 to TRBJ2-4, with 7 bases matching TRBD1. V shed 6 bases, J shed 2 bases, and the junction held 7 bases outside the gene matches. CDR3 length: 15 residues. Germline CDR1 and CDR2: MDHEN and SYDVKM. Here the CDR3 reads CASSWTGLTKNIQYF. Written as DNA, the CDR3 is TGTGCCAGCAGCTGGACAGGCCTAACCAAAAACATTCAGTACTTC.

This clonotype was seen ten or more times. The chain couples TRBV6-1 to TRBJ1-1; D gene unclear. Trimming removed 6 bases at V and 7 bases at J, with 12 bases between. CDR1 and CDR2 from the germline V gene are MNHNS and SASEGT. The CDR3 is made up of 12 amino acids. CDR3 sequence: CASSVGRVEAFF. CDR3 nucleotides: TGTGCCAGCAGCGTCGGGCGGGTTGAAGCTTTCTTT.

This clonotype was picked up a small number of times. The V and J genes are TRBV9 and TRBJ2-1; the D is unclear. This CDR3 region has 17 residues. The germline V and J ends were trimmed by 2 bases and 0 bases, with 15 bases remaining between them. Germline CDR1 SGDLS, CDR2 YYNGEE. The CDR3 is CASSVRLTPSSYNEQFF. The DNA for the CDR3 is TGTGCCAGCAGCGTCCGACTGACCCCGAGCTCCTACAATGAGCAGTTCTTC.

This clonotype was observed a few times. V is TRBV28 and J is TRBJ2-7; D may correspond to TRBD1 or TRBD2 (5 bases each). V lost 2 bases and J 0 bases, leaving 20 bases between the germline ends. Per the germline V gene, CDR1 is MDHEN and CDR2 is SYDVKM. This CDR3 has 18 amino acids. The CDR3 coding sequence is TGTGCCAGCAGTTTAGGGCTGGGACGAGGGATAAGCTCCTACGAGCAGTACTTC. Translation: CASSLGLGRGISSYEQYF.